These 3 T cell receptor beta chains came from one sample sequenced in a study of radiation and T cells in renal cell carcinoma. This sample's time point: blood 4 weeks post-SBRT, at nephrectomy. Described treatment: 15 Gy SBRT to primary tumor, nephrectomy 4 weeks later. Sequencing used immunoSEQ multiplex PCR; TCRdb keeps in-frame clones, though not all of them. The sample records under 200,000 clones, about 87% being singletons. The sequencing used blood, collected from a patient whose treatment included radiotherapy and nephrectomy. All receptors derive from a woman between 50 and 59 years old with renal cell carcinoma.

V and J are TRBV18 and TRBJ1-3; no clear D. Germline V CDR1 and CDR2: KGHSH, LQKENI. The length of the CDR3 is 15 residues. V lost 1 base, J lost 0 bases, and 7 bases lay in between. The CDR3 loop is CASSPLKGSGNTIYF. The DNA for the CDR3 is TGTGCCAGCTCACCACTGAAAGGCTCTGGAAACACCATATATTTT.

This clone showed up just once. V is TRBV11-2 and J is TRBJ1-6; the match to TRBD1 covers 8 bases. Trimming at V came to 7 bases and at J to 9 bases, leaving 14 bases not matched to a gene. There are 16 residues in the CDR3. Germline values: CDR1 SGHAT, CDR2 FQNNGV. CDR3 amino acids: CASKPQQGGRASPLHF. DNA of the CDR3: TGTGCCAGCAAGCCTCAACAGGGGGGGCGGGCTTCACCCCTCCACTTT. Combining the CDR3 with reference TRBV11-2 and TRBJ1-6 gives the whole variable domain EAGVAQSPRYKIIEKRQSVAFWCNPISGHATLYWYQQILGQGPKLLIQFQNNGVVDDSQLPKDRFSAERLKGVDSTLKIQPAKLEDSAVYLCASKPQQGGRASPLHFGNGTRLTVT.

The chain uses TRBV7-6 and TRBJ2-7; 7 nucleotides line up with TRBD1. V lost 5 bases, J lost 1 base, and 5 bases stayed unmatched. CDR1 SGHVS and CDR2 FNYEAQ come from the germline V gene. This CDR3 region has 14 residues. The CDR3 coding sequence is TGTGCCAGCAGCCCATTGGGACAGTCCTACGAGCAGTACTTC. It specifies CASSPLGQSYEQYF. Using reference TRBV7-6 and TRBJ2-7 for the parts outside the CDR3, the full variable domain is GAGVSQSPRYKVTKRGQDVALRCDPISGHVSLYWYRQALGQGPEFLTYFNYEAQQDKSGLPNDRFSAERPEGSISTLTIQRTEQRDSAMYRCASSPLGQSYEQYFGPGTRLTVT.